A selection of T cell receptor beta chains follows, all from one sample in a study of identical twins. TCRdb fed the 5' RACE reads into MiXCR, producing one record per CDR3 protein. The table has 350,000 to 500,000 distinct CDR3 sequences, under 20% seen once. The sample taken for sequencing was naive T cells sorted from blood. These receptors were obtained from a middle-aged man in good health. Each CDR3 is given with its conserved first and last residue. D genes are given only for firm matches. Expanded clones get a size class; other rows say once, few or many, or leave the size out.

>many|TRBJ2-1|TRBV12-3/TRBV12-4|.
CASNKGLPAYNEQFF
TGTGCCAGCAATAAAGGGTTGCCCGCATACAATGAGCAGTTCTTC
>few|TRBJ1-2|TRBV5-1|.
CASSSTGPGDGYTF
TGCGCCAGCAGCTCAACCGGACCCGGGGATGGCTACACCTTC
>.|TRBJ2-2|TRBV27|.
CASRAGSTGTGELFF
TGTGCCAGCAGGGCGGGATCAACGGGGACCGGGGAGCTGTTTTTT
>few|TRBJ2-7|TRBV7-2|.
CASSLALAASYEQYF
TGTGCCAGCAGCTTAGCGCTGGCAGCCTCCTACGAGCAGTACTTC
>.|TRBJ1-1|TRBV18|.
CASSVGTQNTEAFF
TGTGCCAGCTCAGTTGGGACTCAGAACACTGAAGCTTTCTTT
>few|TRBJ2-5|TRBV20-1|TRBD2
CSARDSASGSETQYF
TGCAGTGCTAGAGATTCGGCTAGCGGGAGCGAGACCCAGTACTTC
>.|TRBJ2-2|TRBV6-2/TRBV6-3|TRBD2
CACQREIVAGELFF
TGTGCCTGCCAGCGGGAGATCGTCGCCGGGGAGCTGTTTTTT
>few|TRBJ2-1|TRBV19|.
CASSIGTKGNEQFF
TGTGCCAGTAGTATAGGTACTAAGGGGAATGAGCAGTTCTTC
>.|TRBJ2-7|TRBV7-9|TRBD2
CASSSREGLEQYF
TGTGCCAGCAGCTCCCGGGAGGGCCTCGAGCAGTACTTC
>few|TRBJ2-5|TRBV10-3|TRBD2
CAISGTSGRSRETQYF
TGTGCCATCAGTGGGACTAGCGGGAGGTCCAGGGAGACCCAGTACTTC